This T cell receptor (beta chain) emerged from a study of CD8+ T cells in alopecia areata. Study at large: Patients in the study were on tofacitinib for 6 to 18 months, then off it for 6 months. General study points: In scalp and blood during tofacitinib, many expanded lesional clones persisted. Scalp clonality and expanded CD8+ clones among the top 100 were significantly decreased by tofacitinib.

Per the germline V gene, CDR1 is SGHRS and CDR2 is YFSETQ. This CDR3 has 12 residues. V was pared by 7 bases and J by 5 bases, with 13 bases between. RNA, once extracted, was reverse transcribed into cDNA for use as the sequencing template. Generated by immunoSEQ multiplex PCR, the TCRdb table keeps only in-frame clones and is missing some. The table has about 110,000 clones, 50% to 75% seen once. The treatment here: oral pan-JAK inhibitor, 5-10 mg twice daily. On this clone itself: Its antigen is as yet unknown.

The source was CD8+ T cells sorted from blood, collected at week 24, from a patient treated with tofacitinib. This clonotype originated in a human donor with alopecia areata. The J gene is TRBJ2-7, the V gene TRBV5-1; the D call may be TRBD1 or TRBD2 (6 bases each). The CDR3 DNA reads TGCGCCAGCTTTGATGGGGGGCACGAGCAGTACTTC. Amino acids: CASFDGGHEQYF.